Listed below are T cell receptor beta chains from one sample, sequenced in a study of CD8 T cells in ankylosing spondylitis. TCRdb independently ran MiXCR on the 5' RACE reads; one entry per CDR3 protein. The repertoire holds about 250,000 distinct CDR3 sequences, with about 11% as singletons. The sample was blood, either unsorted or a sorted T cell fraction (not recorded which). The source is a male donor with ankylosing spondylitis or in good health (not recorded which). CDR3s include the opening cysteine and the closing phenylalanine or tryptophan. The D gene is left open where the match is weak.

TRBD1	16	TRBJ1-1	TRBV7-2	CASSLVGGERNTEAFF
.	13	TRBJ1-5	TRBV6-2/TRBV6-3	CASTGGLNQPQHF
.	15	TRBJ1-4	TRBV12-3/TRBV12-4	CASSLFGTGQEKLFF
TRBD2	16	TRBJ2-5	TRBV3-1	CASSQALAGYQETQYF
.	13	TRBJ1-1	TRBV3-1	CASSPRAGTEAFF
.	14	TRBJ2-3	TRBV3-1	CASSPLGSADTQYF
TRBD1	19	TRBJ1-2	TRBV20-1	CSASDGSRTGRAPQNSYTF
TRBD1	14	TRBJ1-1	TRBV20-1	CSARTDRVDTEAFF
.	14	TRBJ1-2	TRBV20-1	CSARGGGGAEGYTF
.	15	TRBJ2-2	TRBV11-3	CASSLSQGYGGELFF
TRBD1	15	TRBJ1-2	TRBV7-2	CASSLAGRQGGGYTF
.	14	TRBJ1-2	TRBV5-1	CASSLERGHYGYTF
.	14	TRBJ2-2	TRBV30	CAWNPSTTAGELFF
.	16	TRBJ2-1	TRBV20-1	CSARVPSAESYNEQFF
TRBD1	15	TRBJ2-3	TRBV7-2	CASSPVGGAPDTQYF
.	14	TRBJ1-2	TRBV6-5	CASRQDGPLYGYTF
.	15	TRBJ2-7	TRBV9	CASLRVVRSFHEQYF
TRBD2	14	TRBJ2-1	TRBV6-1	CASRPSGRDHEQFF
TRBD1	14	TRBJ2-7	TRBV6-1	CASSGGQGEVEQYF
TRBD2	16	TRBJ2-7	TRBV6-5	CASSYSSWGGGYEQYF
.	14	TRBJ1-1	TRBV3-1	CASSQDLGGWGAFF
.	11	TRBJ2-7	TRBV3-1	CASSHGGKQYF
TRBD1	15	TRBJ1-6	TRBV12-3/TRBV12-4	CASSLGQGANSPLHF
.	15	TRBJ2-3	TRBV5-1	CASSLGAIEVDTQYF
.	17	TRBJ1-5	TRBV6-1	CASSGVSGPGDNQPQHF
.	16	TRBJ2-7	TRBV7-2	CASIAGGTGGNYEQYF
TRBD2	15	TRBJ2-7	TRBV7-2	CASSLGLAREYEQYF
.	15	TRBJ2-3	TRBV7-9	CASSPAAYPPDTQYF
.	11	TRBJ2-1	TRBV20-1	CSAGQGKEQFF
TRBD1	14	TRBJ1-1	TRBV5-1	CASREGTVNTEAFF
.	12	TRBJ1-4	TRBV30	CAWSPLNEKLFF
.	14	TRBJ1-5	TRBV3-1	CASSLGQINQPQHF
.	14	TRBJ2-5	TRBV29-1	CSVDVGGREETQYF
TRBD2	15	TRBJ2-7	TRBV7-9	CASSLGISGSYEQYF
TRBD2	18	TRBJ2-1	TRBV6-1	CASSTRAGRGAQDNEQFF
.	14	TRBJ2-4	TRBV12-3/TRBV12-4	CASSLSQGKNIQYF